The 28 T cell receptor beta chains presented below share a single source sample, sequenced in a study of blood T cell repertoires in COVID-19 (dated by TCRdb to 2020 to 2022). Library method: the immunoSEQ multiplex PCR assay. In TCRdb, the immuneACCESS table is reduced to in-frame sequences with V and J assigned. These tables do not hold every clone; where another copy was compared, an unresolved V gene accounts for under half, and the others remain unexplained. The sample table lists nearly 350,000 clones, around four fifths of them with a count of one. The ten top clones hold 2.5% to 3% of the sample. Sequenced material: peripheral blood. The receptors shown here come from a man aged 25 to 40 with active or convalescent COVID-19.

The chain uses TRBV2 and TRBJ2-1; the D gene is possibly TRBD2 (5 bases). Between the trimmed V and J ends, which lost 6 bases and 1 base, there was a span of 10 bases. The CDR3 length is 14 residues. CDR1 and CDR2 (germline): SNHLY, FYNNEI. CDR3 in DNA: TGTGCCAGCAGCGCGGGTGTTTCCTACAATGAGCAGTTCTTC. The encoded protein is CASSAGVSYNEQFF.

The chain joins TRBV5-1 to TRBJ2-3; 10 bases match TRBD2. Trimming removed 4 bases from V and 4 bases from J; junction bases left unmatched: 9. Germline lookup yields CDR1 SGHRS and CDR2 YFSETQ. This CDR3 region has 16 residues. CDR3 in amino acids: CASSIKREGLPDTQYF. CDR3 in DNA: TGCGCCAGCAGCATTAAGCGGGAGGGCCTCCCAGATACGCAGTATTTT.

V gene TRBV19 combines with J gene TRBJ1-4; D is possibly TRBD1 (5 bases). Germline assignment: CDR1 LNHDA and CDR2 SQIVND (reference sequence). V lost 4 bases, J lost 8 bases, and 23 bases lay in between. The CDR3 has 17 residues. The DNA of the CDR3 is TGTGCCAGTAGTACTGACCTCGGAACAGGTGTAGGGGAAAAACTGTTTTTT. It yields the protein CASSTDLGTGVGEKLFF.

This sequence joins TRBV12-3 or TRBV12-4 and TRBJ1-5, with D perhaps matching TRBD1 (6 bases). Trimming took 6 bases from V and 11 from J, leaving 17 bases between them. The CDR3 has 13 residues. CDR3 nucleotide sequence: TGTGCCAGCAGCCGGGACACGGCCTTGTCCCAGCATTTT. It encodes CASSRDTALSQHF.

This clone has just a few counts. The rearrangement joins TRBV11-3 to TRBJ1-1, with D uncertain. The germline V gene encodes CDR1 SGHNT and CDR2 YENEEA. The CDR3 spans 13 residues. V was clipped by 3 bases and J by 0 bases, with 5 bases between them. The CDR3 region is CASSLGVNTEAFF. The CDR3, as DNA: TGTGCCAGCAGCTTGGGCGTGAACACTGAAGCTTTCTTT.

The chain is built from TRBV12-3 or TRBV12-4 and TRBJ1-2, with D hard to call. V was pared by 5 bases and J by 8 bases, with 15 bases between. The CDR3 extends over 13 amino acids. The CDR3 region is CASSANSGGGYTF. Here the CDR3 DNA reads TGTGCCAGCAGTGCTAACAGTGGAGGAGGCTACACCTTC.

J is TRBJ2-7 and V is TRBV6-2 or TRBV6-3; 10 nucleotides align to TRBD1. V was pared by 5 bases and J by 3 bases, with 7 bases of the junction left unmatched. The CDR3 extends over 15 amino acids. Germline assignment: CDR1 MNHEY and CDR2 SVGEGT. CDR3 sequence: CASSGSGQGFYEQYF. The CDR3 coding sequence is TGTGCCAGCAGTGGGTCGGGACAGGGGTTCTACGAGCAGTACTTC.

This chain uses TRBV7-2 with TRBJ1-5; D unresolved. The germline V gene encodes CDR1 SGHTA and CDR2 FQGNSA. V lost 5 bases, J lost 1 base, and 12 bases lay in between. CDR3 length: 15 amino acids. The CDR3 nucleotides are TGTGCCAGCAGCCCTAGCCCCCGGAGCAATCAGCCCCAGCATTTT. This translates into CASSPSPRSNQPQHF.

The J gene is TRBJ1-5, the V gene TRBV7-2; possible D gene TRBD1, 5 bases. CDR3 length: 13 residues. V lost 7 bases, J lost 9 bases, and 16 bases lay in between. Germline V gene data show CDR1 as SGHTA and CDR2 as FQGNSA. The CDR3 spells CASNSEWGGPQHF. The CDR3 region has the DNA TGTGCCAGCAACTCTGAATGGGGGGGGCCCCAGCATTTT. Based on the CDR3 plus reference TRBV7-2 and TRBJ1-5, the full variable domain is GAGVSQSPSNKVTEKGKDVELRCDPISGHTALYWYRQSLGQGLEFLIYFQGNSAPDKSGLPSDRFSAERTGGSVSTLTIQRTQQEDSAVYLCASNSEWGGPQHFGDGTRLSIL.

A few counts support this clone. The chain carries TRBV4-1 and TRBJ2-1, with D perhaps TRBD1 (5 bases). The germline V gene has CDR1 MGHRA and CDR2 YSYEKL. The CDR3 contains 12 residues. V was shortened by 2 bases and J by 13 bases, with 12 bases between the two germline ends. CDR3 coding DNA: TGCGCCAGCAGCCAATTACTGGGGCTCCAGTTCTTC. It specifies CASSQLLGLQFF.

The chain has TRBV14 and TRBJ1-4, with TRBD1 identical over 8 bases. V was pared by 0 bases and J by 4 bases, with 4 bases of the junction left unmatched. This CDR3 is 16 amino acids long. Germline V gene sequence: CDR1 SGHDN, CDR2 FVKESK. DNA of the CDR3: TGTGCCAGCAGCCAAGATGTTGGACAGGGTAATGAAAAACTGTTTTTT. This codes for CASSQDVGQGNEKLFF.

This chain links TRBV5-6 with TRBJ1-4; D not resolved. The CDR3 is made up of 12 amino acids. V shed 4 bases and J shed 7 bases, with 8 bases lying between them. Per the germline V gene, CDR1 is SGHDT and CDR2 is YYEEEE. Here the CDR3 reads CASSREFEKLFF. As DNA, the CDR3 is TGTGCCAGCAGCAGGGAGTTTGAAAAACTGTTTTTT.

This clone was counted a single time. The rearrangement links TRBV5-6 to TRBJ1-6, with 9 bases fitting TRBD1. Losses at the gene ends were 3 bases for V and 8 bases for J; bases not matched to a gene: 3. The CDR3 covers 14 residues. Germline V gene sequence: CDR1 SGHDT, CDR2 YYEEEE. The DNA of the CDR3 is TGTGCCAGCAGCTCGGGACAGGGCCATTCACCCCTCCACTTT. It is translated as CASSSGQGHSPLHF.

The chain carries TRBV7-2 and TRBJ2-2; D remains unclear. CDR3 length equals 13 residues. The V gene lost 5 bases and the J gene lost 3 bases, with 7 bases spanning the gap. The germline gives CDR1 SGHTA, CDR2 FQGNSA. CDR3: CASSLPHTGELFF. Here the CDR3 DNA reads TGTGCCAGCAGCCTCCCCCACACCGGGGAGCTGTTTTTT.

Comments on this clone: One junction end disagrees with the germline gene, perhaps due to a read error. The CDR3 region is CASSLSLATGLNF. CDR3 DNA: TGTGCCAGCAGTCTGTCGTTGGCGACAGGCCTAAACTTC. This rearrangement joins TRBV6-5 to TRBJ1-2, with D possibly matching TRBD1 (6 bases). CDR3 length equals 13 residues. Germline lookup yields CDR1 MNHEY and CDR2 SVGAGI.

This chain links TRBV4-1 with TRBJ1-4; no definite D call. The CDR3 spans 13 residues. CDR1 and CDR2 from the germline V gene are MGHRA and YSYEKL. V was trimmed by 0 bases and J by 5 bases, leaving 4 bases between them. This CDR3 reads CASSQEQNEKLFF. CDR3 DNA: TGCGCCAGCAGCCAAGAGCAGAATGAAAAACTGTTTTTT.

The chain links TRBV9 to TRBJ2-2, with D unclear. CDR3 length equals 11 residues. Trimming removed 4 bases from V and 6 bases from J, with 4 bases in between. From germline, CDR1 is SGDLS and CDR2 YYNGEE. CDR3 in DNA: TGTGCCAGCAGCTCTTCCGGGGAGCTGTTTTTT. Residues: CASSSSGELFF.

The chain couples TRBV7-2 to TRBJ2-1; no reliable D call. This CDR3 spans 14 amino acids. Trimming pared 1 base from V and 2 bases from J, leaving 6 bases between. Germline V gene sequence: CDR1 SGHTA, CDR2 FQGNSA. This CDR3 reads CASSLDTTYNEQFF. The CDR3 nucleotides are TGTGCCAGCAGCTTAGACACCACCTACAATGAGCAGTTCTTC.

The chain carries TRBV7-8 and TRBJ2-3; 8 bases match TRBD2. Trimming took 2 bases from V and 5 from J; bases not matched to a gene: 6. The CDR3 extends over 15 amino acids. The V gene's germline CDR1 is SGHVS and CDR2 FQNEAQ. The chain's CDR3 is CASSLLEREIDTQYF. DNA for the CDR3: TGTGCCAGCAGCTTACTTGAGCGGGAGATAGATACGCAGTATTTT.

The chain uses TRBV6-2 or TRBV6-3 and TRBJ1-2; D is possibly TRBD1 (5 bases). V shed 0 bases and J shed 4 bases, with 12 bases lying between them. The CDR3 sequence is 15 residues long. CDR1 is MNHEY and CDR2 is SVGEGT in the germline V gene. CDR3 coding DNA: TGTGCCAGCAGTTACTCAGGGCAGGGATTCTATGGCTACACCTTC. Encoded protein: CASSYSGQGFYGYTF.

The chain couples TRBV27 to TRBJ1-1; 9 bases agree with TRBD1. V trimming: 5 bases; J trimming: 8 bases; junction bases outside the gene matches: 18. The CDR3 is 17 amino acids. CDR1 is MNHEY, CDR2 SMNVEV, per germline (reference sequence). The CDR3 loop reads CASSPRDRVTLAAEAFF. DNA for the CDR3: TGTGCCAGCAGTCCCCGGGACAGGGTGACCCTAGCGGCGGAAGCTTTCTTT.

This clone has more than one count but fewer than ten. The chain recombines TRBV30 with TRBJ2-2, with 8 nucleotides matching TRBD2. The CDR3 runs 15 residues. Germline V lookup: CDR1 GTSNPN, CDR2 SVGIG (reference sequence). After removal of 0 bases from V and 5 bases from J, the junction contained 5 bases not matched to a gene. The CDR3 DNA follows: TGTGCCTGGAGTGTACGCGGGGGGAGGACCGGGGAGCTGTTTTTT. Translation: CAWSVRGGRTGELFF. The whole variable domain, filled in from reference TRBV30 and TRBJ2-2, reads SQTIHQWPATLVQPVGSPLSLECTVEGTSNPNLYWYRQAAGRGLQLLFYSVGIGQISSEVPQNLSASRPQDRQFILSSKKLLLSDSGFYLCAWSVRGGRTGELFFGEGSRLTVL.

The chain links TRBV5-1 to TRBJ1-1, with 8 nucleotides matching TRBD1. This CDR3 is 14 amino acids long. From germline, CDR1 is SGHRS and CDR2 YFSETQ. Losses at the gene ends were 5 bases for V and 0 bases for J; bases not matched to a gene: 3. In DNA, the CDR3 is TGCGCCAGCAGTCCAGGGGGCCTGAACACTGAAGCTTTCTTT. It is translated as CASSPGGLNTEAFF.

The chain couples TRBV18 to TRBJ2-7, with 8 bases aligning to TRBD1. Germline lookup yields CDR1 KGHSH and CDR2 LQKENI. There are 13 residues in the CDR3. J gave up 3 bases and V 6 bases, and 4 bases lay outside the gene matches. The CDR3 DNA follows: TGTGCCAGCTCCCAGGACAGGGACTACGAGCAGTACTTC. It encodes CASSQDRDYEQYF.

The gene calls are TRBV19 and TRBJ1-3; D gene unclear. Between the trimmed V and J ends, which lost 5 bases and 7 bases, there was a span of 21 bases. This CDR3 contains 16 residues. Looked up from germline, CDR1 is LNHDA and CDR2 is SQIVND (reference sequence). CDR3 nucleotide sequence: TGTGCCAGTAGTTCCCCCTCCCTAGAGAGGAGGAACACCATATATTTT. Protein: CASSSPSLERRNTIYF.

The CDR3 DNA follows: TGCGCCAGCAGCCAATATCTAGCGGGAGGGCCATGGGGAAACATTCAGTACTTC. Its translation is CASSQYLAGGPWGNIQYF. The J gene is TRBJ2-4, the V gene TRBV4-1, with 12 nucleotides matching TRBD2. The germline V gene has CDR1 MGHRA and CDR2 YSYEKL. Trimming took 2 bases from V and 6 from J; bases not matched to a gene: 11. The CDR3 has 18 residues.

The chain recombines TRBV9 with TRBJ2-7; possible D gene TRBD2, 6 bases. Germline CDR1 SGDLS, CDR2 YYNGEE. The CDR3 covers 17 residues. The V end lost 3 bases, the J end lost 0 bases, and 19 bases lay between the germline ends. As DNA, the CDR3 is TGTGCCAGCAGCGAGGGATACCGGGACGGGAGCTCCTACGAGCAGTACTTC. Its translation is CASSEGYRDGSSYEQYF.

The chain joins TRBV4-1 to TRBJ2-2, with D possibly matching TRBD1 (6 bases). The CDR3 has 16 amino acids. Germline assignment: CDR1 MGHRA and CDR2 YSYEKL. The V and J ends lost 4 bases and 1 base respectively, with 13 bases between them. The CDR3 region has the DNA TGCGCCAGCAGCCCGAGACAGGAATTGAACACCGGGGAGCTGTTTTTT. This gives the protein CASSPRQELNTGELFF.